This entry lists 15 T cell receptor beta chains sequenced from one sample in a study of blood T cell repertoires in COVID-19. Measured with immunoSEQ multiplex PCR; TCRdb has only the in-frame clones, and not every one. The sample lists 130,000 to 150,000 clones; 88% were seen once. The sequencing input was peripheral blood. These receptors were collected from a man aged 50-59 years with active or convalescent COVID-19.

The chain carries TRBV9 and TRBJ2-5; D is unclear. The CDR3 loop spans 14 amino acids. The germline gives CDR1 SGDLS, CDR2 YYNGEE. Trimming took 0 bases from V and 5 from J, leaving 11 bases between them. CDR3 nucleotide sequence: TGTGCCAGCAGCGTAGATGCGAGAAAGGAGACCCAGTACTTC. Protein: CASSVDARKETQYF.

This chain uses TRBV5-4 with TRBJ1-6; D not certain. Germline lookup yields CDR1 SGHNT and CDR2 YYREEE (reference sequence). V was clipped by 0 bases and J by 14 bases, with 15 bases between them. This CDR3 spans 14 amino acids. CDR3 DNA: TGTGCCAGCAGCTTGGAAGTGGAGAGAGGGACCCTCCACTTT. Translated: CASSLEVERGTLHF.

This rearrangement joins TRBV13 to TRBJ2-1; 13 bases match TRBD2. The CDR3 length is 18 residues. The trim removed 7 bases at V and 0 bases at J, leaving 9 bases unmatched. Germline assignment: CDR1 PRHDT and CDR2 FYEKMQ (reference sequence). In nucleotides, the CDR3 is TGTGCCAGCACCCTAGGACTAGCGGGAGCCCCCTCCTACAATGAGCAGTTCTTC. This sequence encodes CASTLGLAGAPSYNEQFF. Full variable domain (outside the CDR3, taken from reference TRBV13 and TRBJ2-1): AAGVIQSPRHLIKEKRETATLKCYPIPRHDTVYWYQQGPGQDPQFLISFYEKMQSDKGSIPDRFSAQQFSDYHSELNMSSLELGDSALYFCASTLGLAGAPSYNEQFFGPGTRLTVL.

J is TRBJ2-5 and V is TRBV19, with a tentative D call TRBD1 (5 bases). V lost 4 bases, J lost 1 base, and 10 bases lay in between. Germline CDR1 is LNHDA and CDR2 is SQIVND (reference sequence). This CDR3 is built from 14 residues. The CDR3 nucleotides read TGTGCCAGTAGTAAGGGGCCAGCCCAAGAGACCCAGTACTTC. Its protein is CASSKGPAQETQYF.

This chain links TRBV6-6 with TRBJ1-2; possible D gene TRBD1, 6 bases. Per germline, CDR1 MNHNY and CDR2 SVGAGI (reference sequence). V was trimmed by 5 bases and J by 4 bases, leaving 11 bases between them. The CDR3 runs to 13 residues. DNA of the CDR3: TGTGCCAGCAGTCGGACAGCAGTCTATGGCTACACCTTC. It yields the protein CASSRTAVYGYTF.

The chain links TRBV28 to TRBJ1-2, with D maybe TRBD1 (6 bases). V was shortened by 2 bases and J by 7 bases, with 14 bases between the two germline ends. Germline CDR1 reads MDHEN; CDR2 reads SYDVKM. This CDR3 region has 14 residues. CDR3 protein: CASSLNRDTLGYTF. The CDR3 nucleotides are TGTGCCAGCAGTTTAAATAGGGACACACTTGGCTACACCTTC.

This clone was seen only a few times. The V gene is TRBV6-2 or TRBV6-3, the J gene TRBJ1-4; 8 bases are a match to TRBD1. V trimming: 5 bases; J trimming: 15 bases; junction bases outside the gene matches: 17. Germline CDR1 is MNHEY and CDR2 is SVGEGT. CDR3 length: 15 amino acids. The CDR3 bases are TGTGCCAGCAGTACCCCCCGGGACAGGTCTAAAGTGGTGTTTTTT. The encoded protein is CASSTPRDRSKVVFF.

V usage is TRBV2 and J usage is TRBJ2-7, with unresolved D. This CDR3 has 12 amino acids. The V gene's germline CDR1 is SNHLY and CDR2 FYNNEI. V was clipped by 4 bases and J by 1 base, with 5 bases between them. The CDR3 is CASSVISYEQYF. In DNA form, the CDR3 reads TGTGCCAGCAGTGTTATATCCTACGAGCAGTACTTC.

The chain couples TRBV4-1 to TRBJ1-5, with 7 bases fitting TRBD1. Germline trimming cut 2 bases from V and 7 bases from J; bases unmatched to any gene: 8. CDR3 length: 15 amino acids. The V gene's germline CDR1 is MGHRA and CDR2 YSYEKL. The CDR3 region is CASSQRRDSKQPQHF. CDR3 DNA: TGCGCCAGCAGCCAAAGAAGGGACAGTAAGCAGCCCCAGCATTTT.

The chain employs TRBV5-4 and TRBJ2-2; 7 bases line up with TRBD2. The trim removed 4 bases at V and 4 bases at J, leaving 10 bases unmatched. Germline V gene data show CDR1 as SGHNT and CDR2 as YYREEE (reference sequence). The CDR3 is 16 residues long. The CDR3 DNA reads TGTGCCAGCAGCCGGGACGGACTAGGGATCACCGGGGAGCTGTTTTTT. This encodes CASSRDGLGITGELFF. The full variable domain, completed using reference TRBV5-4 and TRBJ2-2, is ETGVTQSPTHLIKTRGQQVTLRCSSQSGHNTVSWYQQALGQGPQFIFQYYREEENGRGNFPPRFSGLQFPNYSSELNVNALELDDSALYLCASSRDGLGITGELFFGEGSRLTVL.

With regard to this clone: At one boundary the junction diverges from the germline segment, which might be a read error. The V gene is TRBV5-5, the J gene TRBJ2-7; 9 bases map to TRBD1. The CDR3 has 15 residues. The germline gives CDR1 SGHKS, CDR2 YYEKEE (reference sequence). CDR3 nucleotide sequence: TGTGCCAGCACCAAATCGGGACAGGGCTCCCACGAGCAGTACTTC. It is translated as CASTKSGQGSHEQYF.

The chain uses TRBV30 and TRBJ1-1; no firm D call. This CDR3 region has 13 residues. Per germline, CDR1 GTSNPN and CDR2 SVGIG (reference sequence). V lost 3 bases, J lost 4 bases, and 12 bases lay in between. The CDR3 DNA follows: TGTGCCTGGAGCGGAGGGATTTTCACTGAAGCTTTCTTT. It specifies CAWSGGIFTEAFF.

The chain links TRBV5-8 to TRBJ1-5; D perhaps matches TRBD1 (6 bases). V was clipped by 0 bases and J by 6 bases, with 7 bases between them. Looked up from germline, CDR1 is SGHTS and CDR2 is YDEGEE. This CDR3 comprises 13 residues. Here the CDR3 DNA reads TGTGCCAGCAGCTTGGACAGGGCTCAGCCCCAGCATTTT. It encodes CASSLDRAQPQHF.

The rearrangement uses TRBV27 and TRBJ2-2; 8 nucleotides agree with TRBD2. Germline values: CDR1 MNHEY, CDR2 SMNVEV (reference sequence). The CDR3 is 14 residues long. Trimming took 3 bases from V and 7 from J; bases not matched to a gene: 4. The CDR3 DNA follows: TGTGCCAGCAGTTTTAGCGGGAAGATCGGGGAGCTGTTTTTT. Encoded protein: CASSFSGKIGELFF.

This chain links TRBV2 with TRBJ2-1; TRBD2 aligns across 10 bases. The CDR3 contains 14 residues. From germline, CDR1 is SNHLY and CDR2 FYNNEI. V trimming: 5 bases; J trimming: 6 bases; junction bases outside the gene matches: 4. CDR3 protein: CASSTTSGINEQFF. Here the CDR3 DNA reads TGTGCCAGCAGTACTACTAGCGGGATCAATGAGCAGTTCTTC.